This T cell receptor beta chain appears in the sequencing data of a study of blood T cell repertoires in COVID-19. On the study more broadly: Spain, Italy and the United States supplied samples that represented acute and convalescent COVID-19. PBMCs, B-cell-depleted T cells, or T cells provided the cDNA or gDNA that made up the material.

After removal of 5 bases from V and 0 bases from J, the junction contained 9 bases not matched to a gene. The CDR3 is made up of 16 amino acids. CDR1 and CDR2 (germline): SEHNR, FQNEAQ (reference sequence). In the study's own analysis: Amplification from reference gene primers served as the basis for estimated nucleated cell counts. Here immunoSEQ multiplex PCR was the method, and the copy in TCRdb shows in-frame clones only, minus some. From that table come the V and J calls and clone size; the DNA was used to work out D and trimming. This table has 120,000 to 150,000 clones, around 91% appearing once.

The sample taken for sequencing was peripheral blood. V and J are TRBV7-9 and TRBJ2-7; TRBD1 matches 8 bases. This TCR derives from a woman aged 55 to 70 with active COVID-19. The CDR3 region has the DNA TGTGCCAGCAGCCTACCAACCGGGACAGGCTCCTACGAGCAGTACTTC. It codes for CASSLPTGTGSYEQYF.